This T cell receptor beta chain derives from a study of blood T cell repertoires in COVID-19 (dated by TCRdb to the early 2020s). Background for the entire study: Collaborator samples came from the United States, Italy and Spain and covered acute and convalescent phases of COVID-19. The repertoires were released in a freely available public database intended as a resource for research on the immune response to SARS-CoV-2. Samples came from the ongoing ImmuneRACE study (first 160 participants) plus 1,254 subjects from 6 global collaborators. The dataset comprised deeply sampled blood TCRbeta repertoires from subjects exposed to, actively infected with, or recovered from COVID-19. The prospective study material was composed of cDNA or gDNA derived from T cells, B-cell-depleted T cells, or PBMCs. Sample metadata almost always included a de-identified subject ID, COVID-19 status, age in years and sex. HLA class I and class II types, where available, came from metadata supplied by the sample provider rather than from assay-based typing.

Taken from cysteine to phenylalanine, the CDR3 has 15 residues. Left in the record is the CDR3 DNA by itself, 45 bases read in frame from the first base. For CDR1 and CDR2, the germline V gene lists SGDLS and YYNGEE. From V the trimming removes 2 bases and from J it removes 7 bases, while the gene matches leave 11 bases of the junction unaccounted for. Points the paper makes about the study in general: How much clinical and demographic metadata was included differed by source and by participant, and the metadata was provided uncurated.

TCRbeta CDR3 regions were amplified from genomic DNA using the immunoSEQ Assay, a bias-controlled multiplex PCR. In the paper's pipeline: Within the assay, amplification of reference gene primers was used to estimate how many nucleated cells each sample contained. To quantify the absolute abundance of each unique TCRbeta CDR3 rearrangement, sequence reads were collapsed and filtered. For each sample, productive Simpson clonality was calculated as the square root of Simpson's diversity index across productive rearrangements. TCRdb retrieved this table from immuneACCESS and kept in-frame rearrangements only. Not all clones are present; in checked studies, unresolved V genes account for under half, and no reason is known for the remainder. That table furnishes V, J and clone size, whereas the DNA furnished D and trimming. Recorded for this sample are around 150,000 clones; about three quarters of them occurred a single time. The ten biggest clones cover about 8.3% of the sample.

Whole blood was collected in K2EDTA tubes by collaborating institutions according to the institutions' own protocols. For TCRbeta analysis, collaborator samples were shipped as frozen whole blood, as isolated PBMCs, or as DNA extracted from either sample type. To note about this clone: Its antigen is currently not known. The sample holds no much larger clone one base away, and base qualities are not on file.

The source is a man in his sixties with acute or convalescent COVID-19. The rearranged chain carries TRBV9 and TRBJ2-7, with TRBD1 matching 8 junction bases. Sequenced material: peripheral blood. This receptor carries the CDR3 CASSVLGTGGVEQYF. The nucleotides are TGTGCCAGCAGCGTCCTAGGGACAGGAGGCGTGGAGCAGTACTTC.